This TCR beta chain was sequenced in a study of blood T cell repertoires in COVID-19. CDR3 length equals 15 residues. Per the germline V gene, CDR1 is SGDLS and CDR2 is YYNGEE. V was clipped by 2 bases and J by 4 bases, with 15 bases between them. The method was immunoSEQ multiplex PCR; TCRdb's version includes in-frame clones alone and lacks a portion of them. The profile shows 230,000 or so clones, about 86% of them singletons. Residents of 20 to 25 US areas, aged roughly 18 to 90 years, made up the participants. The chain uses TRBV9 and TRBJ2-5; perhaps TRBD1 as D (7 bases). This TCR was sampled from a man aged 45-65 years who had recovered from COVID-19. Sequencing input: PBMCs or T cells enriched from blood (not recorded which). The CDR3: CASSVAGGSGETQYF. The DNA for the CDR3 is TGTGCCAGCAGCGTTGCAGGGGGGAGCGGAGAGACCCAGTACTTC.